A selection of T cell receptor beta chains follows, all from one sample in a study of shared clonotypes between healthy human individuals. Data came from immunoSEQ multiplex PCR; TCRdb stores just in-frame clones and leaves some out. The sample contains some 2,100,000 clones, about 93% of which appear only once. The sequenced sample consisted of naive CD8+ T cells from PBMCs. The receptors were gathered from a man younger than 35 in good health. Some clones in this sample may be carry-over from other donors' samples. Both conserved end residues are part of each CDR3. D genes are given only for firm matches. Clone sizes are given selectively: once, few, many, or a class where the clone is expanded.

D gene,V gene,clone size,J gene,CDR3 protein,CDR3 DNA
.,TRBV4-2,.,TRBJ2-2,CASSQEGRLLLNTGELFF,TGTGCCAGCAGCCAAGAAGGTCGACTACTGTTGAACACCGGGGAGCTGTTTTTT
.,TRBV6-4,.,TRBJ1-5,CASSDSMVPRPQHF,TGTGCCAGCAGTGACTCGATGGTCCCCCGGCCCCAGCATTTT
.,TRBV2,.,TRBJ1-2,CASSEEASALEIYTF,TGTGCCAGCAGTGAAGAGGCTTCTGCCCTTGAGATTTACACCTTC
TRBD1,TRBV5-8,.,TRBJ2-7,CASSLGQGAPYEQYF,TGTGCCAGCAGCTTGGGACAGGGGGCCCCCTACGAGCAGTACTTC
.,TRBV6-5,.,TRBJ1-1,CASSAQGMNTEAFF,TGTGCCAGCAGTGCGCAGGGTATGAACACTGAAGCTTTCTTT
TRBD1,TRBV4-1,.,TRBJ1-4,CASSITTGVNEKLFF,TGCGCCAGCAGCATTACGACAGGGGTTAATGAAAAACTGTTTTTT
.,TRBV5-1,.,TRBJ2-3,CASSLKGPDTQYF,TGCGCCAGCAGCTTGAAGGGCCCAGATACGCAGTATTTT
.,TRBV27,.,TRBJ1-3,CASSKGSGNTIYF,TGTGCCAGTAGTAAGGGTTCTGGAAACACCATATATTTT
.,TRBV2,.,TRBJ1-1,CASSGGMTGGTEAFF,TGTGCCAGCAGTGGAGGGATGACCGGCGGAACTGAAGCTTTCTTT
TRBD2,TRBV7-9,.,TRBJ2-3,CASSQTSGTRDTQYF,TGTGCCAGCAGCCAGACTAGCGGGACGAGGGATACGCAGTATTTT
TRBD1,TRBV5-6,.,TRBJ1-3,CASSLGQALDTIYF,TGTGCCAGCAGCCTCGGACAGGCCCTTGACACCATATATTTT
.,TRBV7-2,.,TRBJ2-2,CASLGAGELFF,TGTGCCAGCCTCGGAGCCGGGGAGCTGTTTTTT
.,TRBV27,.,TRBJ2-1,CASSYSRYNEQFF,TGTGCCAGCAGTTACTCCAGGTACAATGAGCAGTTCTTC
TRBD1,TRBV28,.,TRBJ1-1,CASSLYRGLNTEAFF,TGTGCCAGCAGTTTATACAGGGGGCTCAACACTGAAGCTTTCTTT
.,TRBV4-2,.,TRBJ1-1,CASSDRDHTEAFF,TGTGCCAGCAGCGACCGGGACCACACTGAAGCTTTCTTT
TRBD2,TRBV6-5,.,TRBJ2-1,CASSYSIAGYNEQFF,TGTGCCAGCAGTTACTCAATAGCGGGATACAATGAGCAGTTCTTC
.,TRBV6-5,.,TRBJ2-7,CASSYSTGTYEQYF,TGTGCCAGCAGTTACTCGACCGGCACCTACGAGCAGTACTTC
TRBD2,TRBV11-2,.,TRBJ2-1,CASSRLSGGHNEQFF,TGTGCCAGCAGCCGACTTAGCGGGGGACACAATGAGCAGTTCTTC
TRBD1,TRBV27,.,TRBJ2-7,CASSLRQGIQYF,TGTGCCAGCAGTTTAAGACAGGGGATACAGTACTTC
.,TRBV4-1,.,TRBJ1-2,CASSQGGGYGYTF,TGCGCCAGCAGCCAAGGCGGGGGGTATGGCTACACCTTC
TRBD1,TRBV19,.,TRBJ2-7,CASGDRYYEQYF,TGTGCCAGTGGGGACAGGTACTACGAGCAGTACTTC
.,TRBV30,.,TRBJ1-3,CAWSDRVGNTIYF,TGTGCCTGGAGTGACCGGGTAGGAAACACCATATATTTT
.,TRBV4-3,.,TRBJ1-2,CASSQGAFRPGYGYTF,TGCGCCAGCAGCCAAGGGGCCTTCCGACCAGGCTATGGCTACACCTTC
.,TRBV15,once,TRBJ2-1,CATSRGFVYSSYNEQFF,TGTGCCACCAGCAGAGGGTTCGTGTACAGCTCCTACAATGAGCAGTTCTTC
TRBD2,TRBV28,.,TRBJ2-2,CASSSELAGVLGELFF,TGTGCCAGCAGTTCCGAACTAGCGGGAGTTCTCGGGGAGCTGTTTTTT